This record looks at one T cell receptor beta chain sequence and its context. What it recognizes is unknown. These data belong to a study of CD8 T cells in Susac syndrome. Whole-study context: Patients with Susac syndrome were, at the time of blood collection, therapy-naive, maintained on corticosteroids, or maintained on intravenous immunoglobulin alone.

V was trimmed by 0 bases and J by 1 base, leaving 10 bases between them. The CDR3 is made up of 15 amino acids. CDR1 is SGDLS and CDR2 is YYNGEE in the germline V gene. Reverse transcription of roughly 0.5 to 1 ug RNA used random hexamers. The amplification used immunoSEQ multiplex PCR on TCR beta CDR3; it spanned 54 Vbeta and 13 Jbeta. A single record per CDR3 protein comes from TCRdb applying MiXCR to the immunoSEQ multiplex PCR reads. The sample lists 120,000 or so distinct CDR3 sequences; around 94% were seen once. Overall study results and limits: TEMRA cells and active patients showed peak Susac CD8+ clonal expansion.

The J gene is TRBJ1-1, the V gene TRBV9; D possibly corresponds to TRBD1 (6 bases). Specimen: CD8+ T cells from PBMCs. The receptor's source is a human donor with Susac syndrome. The CDR3 DNA follows: TGTGCCAGCAGCGTAGATGGGGGCCGGAACACTGAAGCTTTCTTT. It yields the protein CASSVDGGRNTEAFF.